This T cell receptor (beta chain) came from a study of T cell repertoires in cytomegalovirus infection. There are many counts of this clonotype. A single record per CDR3 protein comes from TCRdb applying MiXCR to the reads. The table has roughly 630,000 distinct CDR3 sequences, about 24% seen once. The sample was CD8+ T cells from PBMCs. This receptor was taken from a human donor in good health (CMV status not recorded). Some clones in this sample may be carry-over from other donors' samples.

The CDR3 DNA reads as TGTGCCAGCAGCGAATCGGGACAGAGTAATGAAAAACTGTTTTTT. Translation gives CASSESGQSNEKLFF. This chain links TRBV7-2 with TRBJ1-4, with 7 bases identical to TRBD1. There are 15 residues in the CDR3. CDR1 is SGHTA, CDR2 FQGNSA, per germline. V lost 5 bases, J lost 4 bases, and 7 bases stayed unmatched.